This T cell receptor (beta chain) was sequenced during a study of CD8 T cells in ankylosing spondylitis. TCRdb analysed the 5' RACE reads with MiXCR anew, one entry per CDR3 protein. The sample records 85,000 to 100,000 distinct CDR3 sequences, 7.5% to 9% being singletons. The V end was cut by 3 bases, the J end by 0 bases, with 7 bases between. The CDR3 runs 14 residues. Germline V gives CDR1 SGHDN, CDR2 FVKESK. This clonotype showed up just a few times. The specimen was blood, either unsorted or a sorted T cell fraction (not recorded which). The receptor was isolated from a male donor with ankylosing spondylitis or in good health (not recorded which). The chain employs TRBV14 and TRBJ2-3; D not resolved. The CDR3 coding sequence is TGTGCCAGCAGCCAGTTGAGGAGCACAGATACGCAGTATTTT. This translates into CASSQLRSTDTQYF.